What follows is one T cell receptor (beta chain) and its context. As yet, its antigen is unknown. Assay used: immunoSEQ multiplex PCR; TCRdb lists only in-frame clones, some missing. In the table there are roughly 200,000 clones, roughly 91% of which are singletons. This sample is part of a study of T cell responses to AZD1222 COVID-19 vaccine. Regarding the study as a whole: The donors showed a predominance of white British ancestry and of females, with possible underestimation of clonal diversity. Distributed over spike, vaccine-associated CD4 TCRs predominated at 160-218 and 743-854.

The germline V gene has CDR1 SNHLY and CDR2 FYNNEI. The CDR3 length is 13 residues. Trimming took off 7 bases at V and 4 bases at J, with 13 bases between the two ends. The clonotype was recovered from an adult in good health. The sample was peripheral blood, taken on day 0 of MenACWY control vaccination. The chain links TRBV2 to TRBJ1-2; tentative D call: TRBD1 (5 bases). The CDR3 coding sequence is TGTGCCAGCATGGACCCGAGGGGCTATGGCTACACCTTC. It specifies CASMDPRGYGYTF.